Below, 32 T cell receptor beta chains from the same sample are listed, as sequenced in a study of blood T cell repertoires in COVID-19. Generated by immunoSEQ multiplex PCR, the TCRdb table keeps only in-frame clones and is missing some. The data contain about 270,000 clones, over 75% of them singletons. Sequenced sample: PBMCs or T cells enriched from blood (not recorded which). The receptors here all came from a woman younger than 35 who had recovered from COVID-19.

This chain joins TRBV3-1 (or the pseudogene TRBV3-2) and TRBJ1-5, with D unresolved. In germline, CDR1 is LGHDT, CDR2 YNNKEL (reference sequence). The germline V and J ends were trimmed by 4 bases and 4 bases, with 8 bases remaining between them. The CDR3 has 13 residues. CDR3 residues: CASSPSQNQPQHF. Written as DNA, the CDR3 is TGTGCCAGCAGCCCGTCACAGAATCAGCCCCAGCATTTT.

The V gene is TRBV24-1, the J gene TRBJ1-2, with 7 bases fitting TRBD1. The J segment lost 1 base and the V segment lost 5 bases, leaving 12 bases of the junction unmatched. Germline V gene lookup returns CDR1 KGHDR and CDR2 SFDVKD. The CDR3 contains 17 residues. CDR3 coding DNA: TGTGCCACCAGTGGCCGACAGGGAATGGGGGTTAACTATGGCTACACCTTC. This gives the protein CATSGRQGMGVNYGYTF.

This chain connects TRBV12-3 or TRBV12-4 to TRBJ1-6; possibly TRBD1 for D (5 bases). V dropped 8 bases and J dropped 7 bases, with 9 bases sitting between them. The CDR3 contains 12 residues. CDR3 sequence: CASGAANSPLHF. In nucleotides, the CDR3 is TGTGCCAGCGGGGCCGCCAATTCACCCCTCCACTTT.

The sample holds a few counts of this clone. The chain uses TRBV5-1 and TRBJ1-1; 8 nucleotides align to TRBD1. Unmatched junction bases numbered 7, after V lost 5 bases and J lost 4 bases. Germline values: CDR1 SGHRS, CDR2 YFSETQ. The CDR3 has 14 residues. This chain's CDR3 is CASRGQGSSTEAFF. CDR3 in DNA: TGCGCCAGCAGAGGACAGGGAAGTAGCACTGAAGCTTTCTTT.

The CDR3 protein is CASSAYRGIYGYTF. DNA of the CDR3: TGTGCCAGCAGTGCATACAGGGGGATCTATGGCTACACCTTC. The chain carries TRBV28 and TRBJ1-2; 8 nucleotides match TRBD1. V was clipped by 5 bases and J by 4 bases; unmatched bases: 6. In germline, CDR1 is MDHEN, CDR2 SYDVKM. The CDR3 has 14 amino acids.

The chain recombines TRBV6-6 with TRBJ2-5; 15 bases line up with TRBD2. Trimming cost V 3 bases and J 6 bases; bases outside gene matches: 5. This CDR3 has 16 residues. The germline gives CDR1 MNHNY, CDR2 SVGAGI (reference sequence). The CDR3 DNA is TGTGCCAGCAGTTATAGGGGACTAGCGGGGGGACAGACCCAGTACTTC. Translated: CASSYRGLAGGQTQYF.

This clone appeared a few times. The chain carries TRBV3-1 (or the pseudogene TRBV3-2) and TRBJ1-6, with 8 bases fitting TRBD1. This CDR3 has 15 residues. The J segment lost 8 bases and the V segment lost 3 bases, leaving 6 bases of the junction unmatched. Germline CDR1 reads LGHDT; CDR2 reads YNNKEL (reference sequence). CDR3 nucleotides: TGTGCCAGCAGCCAGGGGGGACAGGTTTATTCACCCCTCCACTTT. The encoded protein is CASSQGGQVYSPLHF.

CDR3: CASSSGLAGQETQYF. The DNA of the CDR3 is TGTGCCAGCAGCTCCGGACTAGCGGGGCAAGAGACCCAGTACTTC. The V gene is TRBV12-1, the J gene TRBJ2-5; the D call in the table, TRBD2, was not verified against the DNA. TRBV12-1 is annotated as a pseudogene. The length of the CDR3 is 15 residues.

This chain joins TRBV7-9 and TRBJ1-6, with D possibly being TRBD1 (6 bases). The CDR3 contains 16 residues. CDR1 is SEHNR and CDR2 is FQNEAQ in the germline V gene (reference sequence). With 1 base removed from V and 4 bases from J, the gap between germline ends came to 11 bases. The CDR3 sequence: CASSLGGGSYNSPLHF. In DNA form, the CDR3 reads TGTGCCAGCAGCTTAGGGGGGGGCTCGTATAATTCACCCCTCCACTTT.

This sequence joins TRBV27 and TRBJ1-4; perhaps TRBD1 as D (5 bases). CDR3 length: 16 residues. CDR1 is MNHEY, CDR2 SMNVEV, per germline (reference sequence). V shed 4 bases and J shed 7 bases, with 19 bases lying between them. In nucleotides, the CDR3 is TGTGCCAGCAGTTCAACCACAGGACCTCGGTTTGAAAAACTGTTTTTT. This translates into CASSSTTGPRFEKLFF.

The chain couples TRBV18 to TRBJ1-1; the D is unclear. Trimming shortened V by 6 bases and J by 0 bases, and 17 bases separated the two germline ends. The V gene's germline CDR1 is KGHSH and CDR2 LQKENI. The CDR3 consists of 16 residues. The CDR3 reads CASSPQTTDMNTEAFF. CDR3 in DNA: TGTGCCAGCTCGCCCCAAACCACCGACATGAACACTGAAGCTTTCTTT.

This clone came up a few times. The chain links TRBV5-5 to TRBJ2-3; D is unresolved. Germline CDR1 SGHKS, CDR2 YYEKEE (reference sequence). Trimming shortened V by 0 bases and J by 2 bases, and 7 bases separated the two germline ends. The CDR3 has 14 residues. CDR3 residues: CASSLGAATDTQYF. The CDR3 DNA follows: TGTGCCAGCAGCTTGGGGGCCGCCACAGATACGCAGTATTTT. Full variable domain (rest looked up from reference TRBV5-5 and TRBJ2-3): DAGVTQSPTHLIKTRGQQVTLRCSPISGHKSVSWYQQVLGQGPQFIFQYYEKEERGRGNFPDRFSARQFPNYSSELNVNALLLGDSALYLCASSLGAATDTQYFGPGTRLTVL.

This chain connects TRBV4-1 to TRBJ2-7, with 11 bases fitting TRBD1. V gave up 4 bases and J gave up 4 bases; unmatched junction bases: 9. The CDR3 is 16 amino acids. In germline, CDR1 is MGHRA, CDR2 YSYEKL. The CDR3: CASSPDRGLIKYEQYF. The CDR3, as DNA: TGCGCCAGCAGCCCGGACAGGGGGCTAATTAAGTACGAGCAGTACTTC.

The chain joins TRBV10-3 to TRBJ2-1, with 8 bases identical to TRBD2. Germline assignment: CDR1 ENHRY and CDR2 SYGVKD. Unmatched junction bases numbered 10, after V lost 0 bases and J lost 3 bases. The CDR3 contains 18 residues. The CDR3 here is CAISESLMAGGFYNEQFF. In DNA form, the CDR3 reads TGTGCCATCAGTGAGTCCCTTATGGCGGGGGGCTTCTACAATGAGCAGTTCTTC.

This chain connects TRBV24-1 to TRBJ2-7, with 12 nucleotides matching TRBD1. CDR3 length: 18 residues. CDR1 KGHDR and CDR2 SFDVKD come from the germline V gene. Trimming cost V 4 bases and J 4 bases; bases outside gene matches: 13. The CDR3 nucleotides are TGTGCCACCAGTGACCCCGGGACAGGGGGCGTTCGGTTGTACGAGCAGTACTTC. As protein: CATSDPGTGGVRLYEQYF.

V is TRBV19 and J is TRBJ1-4; D ambiguous. There are 14 residues in the CDR3. V was shortened by 5 bases and J by 3 bases, with 10 bases between the two germline ends. The germline V gene has CDR1 LNHDA and CDR2 SQIVND (reference sequence). DNA for the CDR3: TGTGCCAGTAGTGGGCGCGGGCCTAATGAAAAACTGTTTTTT. Encoded protein: CASSGRGPNEKLFF.

CDR3 bases: TGTGCCAGCAGCTTAGCCCCTAGCGGGGCCCCCACAGATACGCAGTATTTT. Translated: CASSLAPSGAPTDTQYF. The chain carries TRBV7-3 and TRBJ2-3; 9 bases are shared with TRBD2. The CDR3 is made up of 17 amino acids. The V gene's germline CDR1 is SGHTA and CDR2 FQGTGA. With 2 bases clipped from V and 2 bases from J, the junction kept 8 bases outside the gene matches.

V and J are TRBV10-3 and TRBJ2-5; D is possibly TRBD2 (5 bases). This CDR3 region has 16 residues. CDR1 is ENHRY, CDR2 SYGVKD, per germline. The V end was cut by 0 bases, the J end by 4 bases, with 15 bases between. CDR3 in DNA: TGTGCCATCAGTGAGTCCCCGGGGTCCCCGACAGAGACCCAGTACTTC. It encodes CAISESPGSPTETQYF.

This clone was picked up one time. The V and J genes are TRBV7-2 and TRBJ1-3; no definite D call. CDR1 is SGHTA, CDR2 FQGNSA, per germline. The V gene lost 3 bases and the J gene lost 0 bases, with 9 bases spanning the gap. The CDR3 loop spans 15 amino acids. The CDR3 coding sequence is TGTGCCAGCAGCTTCTCGGGTAGCTCTGGAAACACCATATATTTT. It yields the protein CASSFSGSSGNTIYF.

The J gene is TRBJ1-2, the V gene TRBV6-5; D is ambiguous. V gave up 6 bases and J gave up 2 bases, with 13 bases separating them. Looked up from germline, CDR1 is MNHEY and CDR2 is SVGAGI. This CDR3 has 14 residues. The CDR3 bases are TGTGCCAGCAGGCTGTTTACCGAGAACTATGGCTACACCTTC. It is translated as CASRLFTENYGYTF.

The chain has TRBV6-5 and TRBJ2-7, with D perhaps matching TRBD2 (5 bases). Trimming removed 4 bases at V and 6 bases at J, with 10 bases between. In germline, CDR1 is MNHEY, CDR2 SVGAGI. This CDR3 comprises 12 residues. CDR3 DNA: TGTGCCAGCAGTTGGCTCGGAGGCGAGCAGTACTTC. Its translation is CASSWLGGEQYF.

This clone was seen just once. At the DNA level, this CDR3 is encoded by other sequences in the same sample as well. The chain links TRBV20-1 to TRBJ2-3; D not resolved. The V gene's germline CDR1 is DFQATT and CDR2 SNEGSKA (reference sequence). The CDR3 extends over 11 amino acids. The ends were cut back, 2 bases at V and 3 bases at J, with 3 bases in the middle. Here the CDR3 reads CSARRTDTQYF. The CDR3 DNA sequence: TGCAGTGCTAGACGGACAGATACGCAGTATTTT.

The genes are TRBV7-3 and TRBJ2-5; 9 bases are a match to TRBD2. V shed 0 bases, J shed 5 bases, and the junction held 10 bases outside the gene matches. This CDR3 has 17 residues. Germline CDR1 and CDR2: SGHTA and FQGTGA. The DNA for the CDR3 is TGTGCCAGCAGCTTAACTCCCCAGGTAGCGGGGGACGAGACCCAGTACTTC. As protein: CASSLTPQVAGDETQYF. The entire variable domain, with the rest obtained from reference TRBV7-3 and TRBJ2-5, is as follows: GAGVSQTPSNKVTEKGKYVELRCDPISGHTALYWYRQSLGQGPEFLIYFQGTGAADDSGLPNDRFFAVRPEGSVSTLKIQRTERGDSAVYLCASSLTPQVAGDETQYFGPGTRLLVL.

V is TRBV3-1 (or the pseudogene TRBV3-2) and J is TRBJ2-5, with unresolved D. V was shortened by 6 bases and J by 2 bases, with 10 bases between the two germline ends. Germline V gives CDR1 LGHDT, CDR2 YNNKEL (reference sequence). The CDR3 length is 13 residues. The CDR3 loop is CASRKAPQETQYF. CDR3 nucleotide sequence: TGTGCCAGCAGAAAAGCCCCACAAGAGACCCAGTACTTC.

The chain employs TRBV5-1 and TRBJ2-2, with a tentative D call TRBD1 (6 bases). V lost 3 bases and J lost 4, with 13 bases in between. In germline, CDR1 is SGHRS, CDR2 YFSETQ. The CDR3 covers 15 residues. The chain's CDR3 is CASSSGVLGTGELFF. CDR3 nucleotides: TGCGCCAGCAGCTCAGGGGTCCTCGGCACCGGGGAGCTGTTTTTT.

The gene calls are TRBV27 and TRBJ1-2, with TRBD1 matching over 10 bases. There are 13 residues in the CDR3. The V segment lost 5 bases and the J segment 8 bases; nucleotides outside the gene matches: 5. The germline V gene encodes CDR1 MNHEY and CDR2 SMNVEV (reference sequence). DNA for the CDR3: TGTGCCAGCAGTAGGGACAGGGGTAGCGGCTACACCTTC. Amino acid sequence: CASSRDRGSGYTF.

The V call is TRBV18, the J call TRBJ1-2; 10 nucleotides align to TRBD1. The CDR3 covers 15 residues. The germline V gene encodes CDR1 KGHSH and CDR2 LQKENI. Trimming at V came to 3 bases and at J to 4 bases, leaving 5 bases not matched to a gene. This chain's CDR3 is CASSPGQGGIYGYTF. The CDR3 DNA sequence: TGTGCCAGCTCACCCGGACAGGGGGGTATCTATGGCTACACCTTC.

The rearrangement uses TRBV7-6 and TRBJ2-2; D call uncertain. V gave up 7 bases and J gave up 7 bases, with 10 bases separating them. Germline loops: CDR1 SGHVS, CDR2 FNYEAQ. The CDR3 loop spans 12 amino acids. The CDR3 region has the DNA TGTGCCAGCACTACCCGGTTCGGGGAGCTGTTTTTT. Translating gives CASTTRFGELFF.

This rearrangement joins TRBV27 to TRBJ1-5, with a tentative D call TRBD1 (5 bases). Trimming cost V 10 bases and J 3 bases, with 13 bases left between them. The CDR3 spans 13 residues. Germline V gene sequence: CDR1 MNHEY, CDR2 SMNVEV (reference sequence). CDR3 coding DNA: TGTGCCATAGGGGTCGGGCACAATCAGCCCCAGCATTTT. It yields the protein CAIGVGHNQPQHF.

The chain employs TRBV5-1 and TRBJ2-3; TRBD2 matches 9 bases. The CDR3 is 17 residues long. V shed 4 bases and J 2 bases; nucleotides not matched to a gene: 11. Looked up from germline, CDR1 is SGHRS and CDR2 is YFSETQ. CDR3 sequence: CASSPGLALTPTDTQYF. DNA of the CDR3: TGCGCCAGCAGCCCCGGACTAGCGTTAACACCCACAGATACGCAGTATTTT.

For the CDR3, the DNA is TGTGCCAGCAGTGGGTATGAGGGGGCGGGAAACACCATATATTTT. This translates into CASSGYEGAGNTIYF. The chain links TRBV28 to TRBJ1-3; 7 bases are shared with TRBD1. V lost 5 bases, J lost 4 bases, and 8 bases stayed unmatched. CDR1 is MDHEN and CDR2 is SYDVKM in the germline V gene. This CDR3 comprises 15 residues.

The rearrangement links TRBV9 to TRBJ1-6; possibly TRBD1 for D (5 bases). Germline CDR1 is SGDLS and CDR2 is YYNGEE. CDR3 size: 14 residues. The ends were cut back, 7 bases at V and 4 bases at J, with 12 bases in the middle. The CDR3 is CASGGGGYNSPLHF. The CDR3 bases are TGTGCCAGCGGAGGCGGGGGTTATAATTCACCCCTCCACTTT.